Sequencing of this T cell receptor beta chain was carried out in a study of T cell responses to AZD1222 COVID-19 vaccine. Study in general: The study pooled second doses at about 4 or about 12 weeks. Study-wide results and caveats: Among AZD1222 vaccinees, only six were seropositive at baseline. CD4 TCRs associated with vaccination spanned spike, dominating at 160-218 and 743-854.

The assay was immunoSEQ multiplex PCR, and TCRdb's table has in-frame clones only and misses some. The sample has 120,000 or so clones; 70% to 90% are singletons. Germline assignment: CDR1 MNHEY and CDR2 SVGAGI. The CDR3 consists of 12 residues. V shed 6 bases and J shed 5 bases, with 10 bases lying between them. Notes on this clone: Antigen specificity is unknown.

The sequence derives from an adult in good health. This chain joins TRBV6-5 and TRBJ1-2; no reliable D call. Material: peripheral blood, obtained on day 0 of AZD1222 vaccination. The CDR3 DNA follows: TGTGCCAGCAGGGACCGCTATTATGGCTACACCTTC. It translates to CASRDRYYGYTF.